This T cell receptor beta chain was sequenced for a study of control samples from healthy donors and cancer patients. V was trimmed by 3 bases and J by 5 bases, leaving 7 bases between them. The CDR3 extends over 12 amino acids. Germline lookup yields CDR1 KGHDR and CDR2 SFDVKD. Assay: immunoSEQ multiplex PCR; the TCRdb copy retains only in-frame clones and omits some. The sample yields 90,000 to 100,000 clones, about 79% seen once. Sequencing was performed on blood. The chain has TRBV24-1 and TRBJ2-7; D gene ambiguous. The TCR was taken from a young woman in good health. CDR3 bases: TGTGCCACCAGTGATCTACGAGACGAGCAGTACTTC. Amino acid sequence: CATSDLRDEQYF.